This record concerns one T cell receptor beta chain sequence. Its antigen remains unidentified. The PCR made use of 60 Vbeta and 13 Jbeta primers. Libraries were prepared by immunoSEQ multiplex PCR; TCRdb keeps only in-frame clonotypes and omits some of them. The sample contains 100,000 to 150,000 clones, 74% of which appear only once. The entry originates in a study of cytomegalovirus exposure and HLA in healthy donors. Overall study: Caucasian-associated ancestry cluster membership applied to 75% to 85% of around 400 genotyped donors.

Study outcomes and limitations: Reportedly, a later analysis found an Asian-associated ancestry cluster had fewer N-insertions than the roughly 700-donor mean. Despite most TCR sequences being rare, some public TCRs occurred in many donors. According to an earlier analysis, most TCR beta V segments yielded productive rearrangements about 90% or about 30% of the time.

Sequencing input: PBMCs. The clonotype originates from a woman in her forties or fifties in good health and CMV-seropositive.

CDR3 loop: CASSLASGGFGNEQFF. In nucleotides, the CDR3 is TGTGCCAGCAGCTTGGCTAGCGGGGGTTTTGGGAATGAGCAGTTCTTC. The chain is built from TRBV5-6 and TRBJ2-1; TRBD2 matches at 10 bases. The CDR3 consists of 16 residues. Germline V gene data show CDR1 as SGHDT and CDR2 as YYEEEE. V lost 0 bases, J lost 7 bases, and 7 bases stayed unmatched.